This T cell receptor (beta chain) was identified during a study of T-cell reconstitution after alpha-beta-depleted transplantation in children. Findings and caveats of the study: Hyperexpanded clones declined; after one year, newly produced T cells mostly supplied diversity. Some patients owed their high day-60 TCRbeta diversity to surviving recipient T cells and thymic progenitors. It was reported that alpha-beta T cells came from several hundred expanded graft clones (about two months after transplant).

Unique molecular identifiers were used in preparing the TCRbeta library. One entry per CDR3 protein, called by TCRdb with MiXCR from the PCR reads. This sample has around 450,000 distinct CDR3 sequences, with over 40% found just once. At least ten counts were recorded for this clonotype. Its antigen is unknown. The TCR sequence derives from a girl aged 2 to 9 with aplastic anemia, due to receive a stem cell transplant. Here the sequenced sample was PBMCs, taken before TCRalphabeta/CD19-depleted stem cell transplant.

DNA for the CDR3: TGTGCCAGCAGTAAGGCAGTTCCAATTCCAGCCCCCCTCCACTTT. Amino acid sequence: CASSKAVPIPAPLHF. The V call is TRBV25-1, the J call TRBJ1-6; D remains ambiguous. V dropped 5 bases and J dropped 13 bases, with 21 bases sitting between them. The CDR3 consists of 15 residues. Germline loops: CDR1 MGHDK, CDR2 SYGVNS.